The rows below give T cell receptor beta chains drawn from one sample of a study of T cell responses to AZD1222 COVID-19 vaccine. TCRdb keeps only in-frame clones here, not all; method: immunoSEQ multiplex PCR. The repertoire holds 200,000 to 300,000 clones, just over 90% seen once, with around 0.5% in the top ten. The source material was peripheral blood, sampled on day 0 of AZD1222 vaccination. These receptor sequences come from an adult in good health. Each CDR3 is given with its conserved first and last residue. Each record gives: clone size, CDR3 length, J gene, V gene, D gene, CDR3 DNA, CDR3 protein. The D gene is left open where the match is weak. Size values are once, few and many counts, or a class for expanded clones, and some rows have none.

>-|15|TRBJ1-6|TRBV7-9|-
TGTGCCAGCAGCTTCGGAGGGCAGGAGACTTCACCCCTCCACTTT
CASSFGGQETSPLHF
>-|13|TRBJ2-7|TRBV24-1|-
TGTGCCACCAGTTCCGGGACCACCTACGAGCAGTACTTC
CATSSGTTYEQYF
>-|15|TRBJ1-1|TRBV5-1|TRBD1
TGCGCCAGCAGCTTGGGACAGGGGCAAGGGACTGAAGCTTTCTTT
CASSLGQGQGTEAFF
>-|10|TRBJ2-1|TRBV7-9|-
TGTGCCAGCAGCAAGAATGAGCAGTTCTTC
CASSKNEQFF
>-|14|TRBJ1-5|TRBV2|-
TGTGCCAGCAGTGAAGGGCGGGGCAATCAGCCCCAGCATTTT
CASSEGRGNQPQHF
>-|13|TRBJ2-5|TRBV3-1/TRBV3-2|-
TGTGCCAGCAGCCAAGGATTGGCGGAGACCCAGTACTTC
CASSQGLAETQYF
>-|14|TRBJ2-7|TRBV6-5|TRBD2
TGTGCCAGCAGTTCGGGACTAGCCCACTACGAGCAGTACTTC
CASSSGLAHYEQYF
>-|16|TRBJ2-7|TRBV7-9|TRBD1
TGTGCCAGCAGTTCATTCACCGGGACAGATAATAGGGAGCAGTACTTC
CASSSFTGTDNREQYF
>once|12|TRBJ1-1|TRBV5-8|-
TGTGCCAGCAGCTTGGGAATGGCCGAAGCTTTCTTT
CASSLGMAEAFF
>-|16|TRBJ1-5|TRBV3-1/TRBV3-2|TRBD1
TGTGCCAGCAGCCAAGACCCGGGACAGTTCAATCAGCCCCAGCATTTT
CASSQDPGQFNQPQHF
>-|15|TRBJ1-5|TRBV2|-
TGTGCCAGCAACCCCGGGGGCTTGGGCAATCAGCCCCAGCATTTT
CASNPGGLGNQPQHF
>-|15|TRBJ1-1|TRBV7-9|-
TGTGCCAGCAGCCCAACCGCCGGGGGGAGCACTGAAGCTTTCTTT
CASSPTAGGSTEAFF
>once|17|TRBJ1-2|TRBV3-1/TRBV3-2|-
TGTGCCAGCAGCCAAGATGAGGTTTTCCCACTTAACTATGGCTACACCTTC
CASSQDEVFPLNYGYTF
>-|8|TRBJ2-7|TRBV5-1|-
TGCGCCAACTACGAGCAGTACTTC
CANYEQYF
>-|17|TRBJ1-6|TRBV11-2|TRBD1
TGTGCCAGCAGCTCCCCGACAGGGTACTCCTATAATTCACCCCTCCACTTT
CASSSPTGYSYNSPLHF
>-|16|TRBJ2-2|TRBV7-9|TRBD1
TGTGCCAGCAGCCTCGGACAGGGGGCAGACACCGGGGAGCTGTTTTTT
CASSLGQGADTGELFF
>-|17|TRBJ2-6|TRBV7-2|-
TGTGCCAGCAGCTTATCGCCAACGGGGGTCGGGGCCAACGTCCTGACTTTC
CASSLSPTGVGANVLTF
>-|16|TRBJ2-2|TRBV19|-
TGTGCCAGTAGTATTTCTGGGACGTTGAGGACCGGGGAGCTGTTTTTT
CASSISGTLRTGELFF
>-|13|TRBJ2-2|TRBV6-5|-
TGTGCCAACCCTCTAGCGAACACCGGGGAGCTGTTTTTT
CANPLANTGELFF
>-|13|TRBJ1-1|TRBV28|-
TGTGCCAGCAGTTTAGGGGGAAGGCGTGAAGCTTTCTTT
CASSLGGRREAFF
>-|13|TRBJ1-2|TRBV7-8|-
TGTGCCAGCAGCCGAACACCTAACTATGGCTACACCTTC
CASSRTPNYGYTF
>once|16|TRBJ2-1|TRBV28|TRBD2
TGTGCCAGCAGTTTCCCCGGGACTAGCGCTTACAATGAGCAGTTCTTC
CASSFPGTSAYNEQFF
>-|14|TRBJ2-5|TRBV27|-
TGTGCCAGCAGTTTGTTGGGGTACCAAGAGACCCAGTACTTC
CASSLLGYQETQYF
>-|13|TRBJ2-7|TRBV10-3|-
TGTGCCATCAGTGGGACCGGCCCAACCGAGCAGTACTTC
CAISGTGPTEQYF
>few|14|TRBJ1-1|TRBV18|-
TGTGCCAGCTCACCACCGCTGGGGCTCACTGAAGCTTTCTTT
CASSPPLGLTEAFF
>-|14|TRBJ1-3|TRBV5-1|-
TGCGCCAGCAGCGTGACTTCATCTGGAAACACCATATATTTT
CASSVTSSGNTIYF
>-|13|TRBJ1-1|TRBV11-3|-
TGTGCCAGCAGCTTAGTAAGTGGGACTGAAGCTTTCTTT
CASSLVSGTEAFF
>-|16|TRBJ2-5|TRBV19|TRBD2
TGTGCCAGTAGTCTAACTAGCGGGGGGGCCGGGGAGACCCAGTACTTC
CASSLTSGGAGETQYF
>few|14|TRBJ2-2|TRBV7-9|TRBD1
TGTGCCAGCAGCTTAGGACAGGGGGCCGGGGAGCTGTTTTTT
CASSLGQGAGELFF
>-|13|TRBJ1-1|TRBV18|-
TGTGCCAGCTCACAATCCCCGGGAACTGAAGCTTTCTTT
CASSQSPGTEAFF
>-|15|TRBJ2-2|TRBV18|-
TGTGCCAGCTCACCAATTGGGATTCAAACCGGGGAGCTGTTTTTT
CASSPIGIQTGELFF
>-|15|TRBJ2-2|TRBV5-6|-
TGTGCCAGCAGCCAGGGCCCGGGGGACACCGGGGAGCTGTTTTTT
CASSQGPGDTGELFF
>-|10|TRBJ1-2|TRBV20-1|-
TGCAGTGCTAGAGACCAAGGCTACACCTTC
CSARDQGYTF
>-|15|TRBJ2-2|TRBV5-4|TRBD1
TGTGCCAGCAGCTTAGGGCCTACAGGGGCCGGGGAGCTGTTTTTT
CASSLGPTGAGELFF
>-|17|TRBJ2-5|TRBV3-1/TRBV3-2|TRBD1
TGTGCCAGCAGCTCGGAATGGGACAGGCCCTACCAAGAGACCCAGTACTTC
CASSSEWDRPYQETQYF
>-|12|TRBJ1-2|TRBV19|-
TGTGCCAGTAGCCCCGACAGGTGGGGCTACACCTTC
CASSPDRWGYTF
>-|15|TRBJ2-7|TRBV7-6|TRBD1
TGTGCCAGCAGCTTAGGTCGAGGGGGCAGGTACGAGCAGTACTTC
CASSLGRGGRYEQYF
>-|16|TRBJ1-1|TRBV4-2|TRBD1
TGTGCCAGCAGCCAGCCTCAGGGGGTCAGGAACACTGAAGCTTTCTTT
CASSQPQGVRNTEAFF
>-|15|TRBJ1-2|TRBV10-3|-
TGTGCCATCAGTGTAGGCCTCCTCCAGGGCTATGGCTACACCTTC
CAISVGLLQGYGYTF
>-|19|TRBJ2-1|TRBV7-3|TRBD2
TGTGCCAGCAGCCCCGGGGGTCTAGCGGGAGGTCCAGCCTACAATGAGCAGTTCTTC
CASSPGGLAGGPAYNEQFF